The next 12 T cell receptor beta chains were all read from a single sample in a study of blood T cell repertoires in COVID-19. Only in-frame clones appear in the TCRdb table, and some are missing; sequencing was by immunoSEQ multiplex PCR. The profile shows fewer than 80,000 clones, roughly 90% of them singletons. Sequencing was carried out using peripheral blood. The receptors shown here come from a man at least 80 years old with COVID-19, enrolled during active disease.

This clone was observed once. V usage is TRBV12-5 and J usage is TRBJ1-2; D is possibly TRBD1 (5 bases). Germline V gene data show CDR1 as LGHNT and CDR2 as FRNRAP. Trimming pared 5 bases from V and 7 bases from J, leaving 11 bases between. This CDR3 spans 12 amino acids. CDR3 sequence: CASGPTDGGYTF. CDR3 sequence (DNA): TGTGCTAGTGGTCCGACAGACGGTGGCTACACCTTC.

This clone was seen only once. V is TRBV15 and J is TRBJ2-7; 7 nucleotides line up with TRBD2. The V gene's germline CDR1 is LNHNV and CDR2 YYDKDF (reference sequence). The CDR3 extends over 16 amino acids. The junction had 8 bases not matched to a gene; V was cut back by 0 bases and J by 3 bases. This chain's CDR3 is CATSRDQERGLYEQYF. CDR3 nucleotide sequence: TGTGCCACCAGCAGAGATCAGGAGCGGGGTCTCTACGAGCAGTACTTC.

This chain joins TRBV5-1 and TRBJ2-1, with 8 bases identical to TRBD1. This CDR3 has 15 amino acids. The germline CDR1 and CDR2 sequences are SGHRS and YFSETQ. V trimming: 3 bases; J trimming: 3 bases; junction bases outside the gene matches: 5. The CDR3 DNA reads TGCGCCAGCAGCTCTGGACAGGGCGTCTACAATGAGCAGTTCTTC. It yields the protein CASSSGQGVYNEQFF.

V gene TRBV7-3 combines with J gene TRBJ2-3, with 10 bases matching TRBD2. Germline V CDR1 and CDR2: SGHTA, FQGTGA. V was clipped by 3 bases and J by 4 bases; unmatched bases: 1. The CDR3 length is 14 residues. The CDR3 loop is CASSFSGGADTQYF. The CDR3 DNA reads as TGTGCCAGCAGCTTCAGCGGGGGGGCAGATACGCAGTATTTT. Based on the CDR3 plus reference TRBV7-3 and TRBJ2-3, the full variable domain is GAGVSQTPSNKVTEKGKYVELRCDPISGHTALYWYRQSLGQGPEFLIYFQGTGAADDSGLPNDRFFAVRPEGSVSTLKIQRTERGDSAVYLCASSFSGGADTQYFGPGTRLTVL.

The chain combines TRBV19 with TRBJ1-4; 7 bases are shared with TRBD1. Germline V gene lookup returns CDR1 LNHDA and CDR2 SQIVND (reference sequence). The ends lost 7 bases at V and 0 bases at J; junction bases unmatched: 5. The CDR3 is 15 residues long. CDR3 sequence reads: CASMSQGATNEKLFF. In DNA form, the CDR3 reads TGTGCCAGTATGAGTCAGGGGGCAACTAATGAAAAACTGTTTTTT. The full variable domain, in which reference TRBV19 and TRBJ1-4 provide the parts outside the CDR3, is DGGITQSPKYLFRKEGQNVTLSCEQNLNHDAMYWYRQDPGQGLRLIYYSQIVNDFQKGDIAEGYSVSREKKESFPLTVTSAQKNPTAFYLCASMSQGATNEKLFFGSGTQLSVL.

The genes are TRBV6-2 or TRBV6-3 and TRBJ2-5; 11 nucleotides line up with TRBD2. There are 15 residues in the CDR3. From germline, CDR1 is MNHEY and CDR2 SVGEGT. V lost 4 bases, J lost 4 bases, and 5 bases stayed unmatched. CDR3 region: CASSFPGTSGETQYF. The CDR3 DNA follows: TGTGCCAGCAGTTTCCCCGGGACTAGCGGAGAGACCCAGTACTTC.

This clone was recorded once. The chain is built from TRBV6-5 and TRBJ1-2; 8 bases map to TRBD1. The trim removed 4 bases at V and 11 bases at J, leaving 9 bases unmatched. In germline, CDR1 is MNHEY, CDR2 SVGAGI. This CDR3 spans 13 amino acids. CDR3 nucleotides: TGTGCCAGCAGTTCCGACAGGGGACGACAGTACACCTTC. Translation: CASSSDRGRQYTF.

This clone was seen a single time. The chain recombines TRBV5-1 with TRBJ2-1, with D maybe TRBD2 (6 bases). The CDR3 runs 15 residues. The V and J ends lost 1 base and 0 bases respectively, with 8 bases between them. Germline V gives CDR1 SGHRS, CDR2 YFSETQ. DNA of the CDR3: TGCGCCAGCAGCTTGTTGGGGGGCTCCTACAATGAGCAGTTCTTC. Its translation is CASSLLGGSYNEQFF.

The gene calls are TRBV14 and TRBJ2-1; TRBD2 agrees at 9 bases. Germline CDR1 is SGHDN and CDR2 is FVKESK. This CDR3 region has 16 residues. Losses at the gene ends were 2 bases for V and 3 bases for J; bases not matched to a gene: 5. The CDR3 here is CASSQTRGGLYNEQFF. DNA for the CDR3: TGTGCCAGCAGCCAAACGCGGGGGGGCCTCTACAATGAGCAGTTCTTC.

V is TRBV6-1 and J is TRBJ1-3; 9 bases match TRBD1. Germline V gene sequence: CDR1 MNHNS, CDR2 SASEGT. The CDR3 runs 16 residues. After removal of 4 bases from V and 0 bases from J, the junction contained 4 bases not matched to a gene. Here the CDR3 reads CASSVNRGPSGNTIYF. For the CDR3, the DNA is TGTGCCAGCAGTGTCAACAGGGGGCCCTCTGGAAACACCATATATTTT.

CDR3 sequence: CASSFPLSGGAPYEQYF. The CDR3 DNA reads as TGTGCCAGCAGTTTCCCTCTTTCTGGCGGCGCGCCCTACGAGCAGTACTTC. The rearrangement links TRBV6-2 or TRBV6-3 to TRBJ2-7; D call uncertain. Between the trimmed V and J ends, which lost 4 bases and 2 bases, there was a span of 21 bases. Per the germline V gene, CDR1 is MNHEY and CDR2 is SVGEGT. The CDR3 loop spans 17 amino acids.

The rearrangement joins TRBV2 to TRBJ2-7; TRBD2 matches at 8 bases. The V gene's germline CDR1 is SNHLY and CDR2 FYNNEI. The junction had 7 bases not matched to a gene; V was cut back by 8 bases and J by 4 bases. The CDR3 is 13 amino acids. The chain's CDR3 is CASCRGGRYEQYF. DNA of the CDR3: TGTGCCAGCTGCCGGGGGGGGAGATACGAGCAGTACTTC. Combining the CDR3 with reference TRBV2 and TRBJ2-7 gives the whole variable domain EPEVTQTPSHQVTQMGQEVILRCVPISNHLYFYWYRQILGQKVEFLVSFYNNEISEKSEIFDDQFSVERPDGSNFTLKIRSTKLEDSAMYFCASCRGGRYEQYFGPGTRLTVT.